Listed here are 32 T cell receptor beta chains from one sample, sequenced in a study of spatial heterogeneity in lung cancer. Study results and caveats: Tumors with more nonsynonymous mutations had more expanded intratumoral alpha and beta TCRs.

TCRdb fed the 5' RACE reads into MiXCR, producing one record per CDR3 protein. Among roughly 4,200 distinct CDR3 sequences listed, 8.5% to 9% were seen once. Antigens of these TCRs are unknown. Time point specified: sample taken at primary tumor resection. Sequences were derived from lung tumor tissue, sampled at surgery. These TCRs come from a male donor with early-stage non-small cell lung cancer.

This clonotype is medium-sized. The chain uses TRBV7-8 and TRBJ2-1, with D possibly matching TRBD2 (5 bases). V lost 2 bases and J 0 bases, leaving 8 bases between the germline ends. Germline CDR1 reads SGHVS; CDR2 reads FQNEAQ. CDR3 size: 15 residues. DNA of the CDR3: TGTGCCAGCAGCTTACTAGCAAGCTCCTACAATGAGCAGTTCTTC. Its translation is CASSLLASSYNEQFF.

This sequence joins TRBV6-2 or TRBV6-3 and TRBJ2-6; D unclear. V gave up 5 bases and J gave up 0 bases, with 5 bases separating them. Looked up from germline, CDR1 is MNHEY and CDR2 is SVGEGT. The CDR3 spans 14 residues. Here the CDR3 reads CASSTVSGANVLTF. The DNA of the CDR3 is TGTGCCAGCAGTACAGTCTCTGGGGCCAACGTCCTGACTTTC.

This clonotype has at least ten counts. The chain is built from TRBV3-1 and TRBJ2-5; D is perhaps TRBD1 (5 bases). Germline V gene lookup returns CDR1 LGHDT and CDR2 YNNKEL (reference sequence). CDR3 length: 13 amino acids. V was clipped by 2 bases and J by 4 bases, with 8 bases between them. The CDR3 loop is CASSQQGTETQYF. CDR3 bases: TGTGCCAGCAGCCAACAGGGTACAGAGACCCAGTACTTC.

This clonotype is classed as medium-sized (0.01 to 0.1%). The rearrangement uses TRBV7-9 and TRBJ2-7; D gene unclear. This CDR3 is 15 amino acids long. Trimming cost V 5 bases and J 5 bases, with 19 bases left between them. CDR1 is SEHNR and CDR2 is FQNEAQ in the germline V gene (reference sequence). DNA for the CDR3: TGTGCCAGCAGCCAATGGACCCAGAAGGGCGACGAGCAGTACTTC. It encodes CASSQWTQKGDEQYF. The variable domain in full, completed from reference TRBV7-9 and TRBJ2-7, reads DTGVSQNPRHKITKRGQNVTFRCDPISEHNRLYWYRQTLGQGPEFLTYFQNEAQLEKSRLLSDRFSAERPKGSFSTLEIQRTEQGDSAMYLCASSQWTQKGDEQYFGPGTRLTVT.

Sample share makes this clonotype large. This chain joins TRBV28 and TRBJ2-7; possible D gene TRBD2, 5 bases. The CDR3 has 14 residues. Germline V gives CDR1 MDHEN, CDR2 SYDVKM. Trimming stripped 4 bases from V and 0 bases from J, with 10 bases between. The DNA for the CDR3 is TGTGCCAGCAGTTCCTGGACTGTCTCCTACGAGCAGTACTTC. This encodes CASSSWTVSYEQYF.

This clonotype is classed as medium-sized. The V call is TRBV5-6, the J call TRBJ1-6; TRBD1 agrees at 8 bases. In germline, CDR1 is SGHDT, CDR2 YYEEEE. With 4 bases clipped from V and 3 bases from J, the junction kept 6 bases outside the gene matches. The CDR3 has 16 amino acids. The CDR3 reads CASSRTGKSYNSPLHF. CDR3 sequence (DNA): TGTGCCAGCAGCCGGACAGGGAAGAGCTATAATTCACCCCTCCACTTT. The full variable domain, rest sourced from reference TRBV5-6 and TRBJ1-6, is DAGVTQSPTHLIKTRGQQVTLRCSPKSGHDTVSWYQQALGQGPQFIFQYYEEEERQRGNFPDRFSGHQFPNYSSELNVNALLLGDSALYLCASSRTGKSYNSPLHFGNGTRLTVT.

This clonotype is classed as medium-sized (0.01 to 0.1%). The chain joins TRBV3-1 to TRBJ1-5; 7 positions match TRBD1. Germline CDR1 LGHDT, CDR2 YNNKEL (reference sequence). Unmatched junction bases numbered 3, after V lost 5 bases and J lost 2 bases. The CDR3 totals 14 residues. The CDR3 reads CASSFTGGNQPQHF. In nucleotides, the CDR3 is TGTGCCAGCAGCTTCACAGGGGGCAATCAGCCCCAGCATTTT.

By proportion, this clonotype is medium-sized. This chain uses TRBV28 with TRBJ2-1; TRBD2 matches at 7 bases. Germline CDR1 and CDR2: MDHEN and SYDVKM. V lost 5 bases, J lost 9 bases, and 4 bases stayed unmatched. The CDR3 runs 12 residues. The CDR3: CASSGSGGEQFF. The CDR3 region has the DNA TGTGCCAGCAGTGGATCGGGAGGTGAGCAGTTCTTC.

This clonotype is termed medium-sized (0.01 to 0.1%). This rearrangement joins TRBV7-2 to TRBJ2-2; the D gene could be TRBD1 or TRBD2 (5 bases each). Germline V gene lookup returns CDR1 SGHTA and CDR2 FQGNSA. Trimming stripped 5 bases from V and 6 bases from J, with 10 bases between. The CDR3 extends over 13 amino acids. CDR3 sequence (DNA): TGTGCCAGCAGCCGGGACGGCTCCGGGGAGCTGTTTTTT. Protein: CASSRDGSGELFF.

This clonotype was recorded at least ten times. The chain uses TRBV7-9 and TRBJ2-5; 10 nucleotides agree with TRBD2. The CDR3 has 14 residues. The V gene's germline CDR1 is SEHNR and CDR2 FQNEAQ (reference sequence). J was trimmed by 4 bases and V by 5 bases; bases with no gene match: 4. CDR3 nucleotides: TGTGCCAGCAGCCGGACTAGCGGTCGAGAGACCCAGTACTTC. Its protein is CASSRTSGRETQYF.

This clonotype has at least ten counts. This chain uses TRBV20-1 with TRBJ1-6; perhaps TRBD1 as D (6 bases). CDR3 length: 17 amino acids. V lost 6 bases and J 4 bases, leaving 22 bases between the germline ends. Germline V gene sequence: CDR1 DFQATT, CDR2 SNEGSKA (reference sequence). CDR3: CSAKPRGQESYNSPLHF. The CDR3 DNA sequence: TGCAGTGCCAAACCTAGGGGACAAGAGAGTTATAATTCACCCCTCCACTTT.

Judged by abundance, this clonotype is medium-sized. V is TRBV5-1 and J is TRBJ1-1; TRBD1 matches 11 bases. The CDR3 spans 14 residues. The V segment lost 7 bases and the J segment 8 bases; nucleotides outside the gene matches: 10. Looked up from germline, CDR1 is SGHRS and CDR2 is YFSETQ. The CDR3 here is CASQTGTGGMEAFF. As DNA, the CDR3 is TGCGCCAGCCAAACCGGGACAGGGGGGATGGAAGCTTTCTTT. Filled out from reference TRBV5-1 and TRBJ1-1, the complete variable domain reads KAGVTQTPRYLIKTRGQQVTLSCSPISGHRSVSWYQQTPGQGLQFLFEYFSETQRNKGNFPGRFSGRQFSNSRSEMNVSTLELGDSALYLCASQTGTGGMEAFFGQGTRLTVV.

This clonotype is medium-sized (0.01 to 0.1%). J is TRBJ2-1 and V is TRBV5-1; a possible D gene is TRBD2 (7 bases). Germline assignment: CDR1 SGHRS and CDR2 YFSETQ. V was trimmed by 2 bases and J by 7 bases, leaving 16 bases between them. This CDR3 contains 15 residues. This CDR3 reads CASSFFAGADNEQFF. The CDR3 DNA reads TGCGCCAGCAGCTTCTTCGCGGGGGCTGATAATGAGCAGTTCTTC.

In its sample, this clonotype ranks as medium-sized (0.01 to 0.1%). The chain carries TRBV20-1 and TRBJ1-5; 7 bases are a match to TRBD1. The junction had 3 bases not matched to a gene; V was cut back by 6 bases and J by 1 base. The CDR3 runs 13 residues. Germline V CDR1 and CDR2: DFQATT, SNEGSKA (reference sequence). The CDR3 region has the DNA TGCAGTGCAGTAGGGGGCAGCAATCAGCCCCAGCATTTT. Protein product: CSAVGGSNQPQHF.

This clonotype was found a few times. This chain connects TRBV28 to TRBJ1-1, with a possible D match to TRBD1 (6 bases). This CDR3 is 16 amino acids long. Germline-derived CDR1 and CDR2 are MDHEN and SYDVKM. The ends were cut back, 6 bases at V and 3 bases at J, with 20 bases in the middle. CDR3 protein: CASRPGHATEHTEAFF. The CDR3 DNA sequence: TGTGCCAGCAGACCGGGACACGCCACGGAACACACTGAAGCTTTCTTT.

By share of the sample, this clonotype is medium-sized. The V gene is TRBV6-2 or TRBV6-3, the J gene TRBJ2-6; a weak D match, TRBD1 (6 bases). The CDR3 spans 15 residues. Germline lookup yields CDR1 MNHEY and CDR2 SVGEGT. The ends were cut back, 7 bases at V and 0 bases at J, with 10 bases in the middle. CDR3 amino acids: CASNQGLSGANVLTF. As DNA, the CDR3 is TGTGCCAGCAACCAGGGGCTCTCTGGGGCCAACGTCCTGACTTTC.

By share, this clonotype ranks as medium-sized (0.01 to 0.1%). The chain recombines TRBV28 with TRBJ2-7; D is perhaps TRBD2 (7 bases). V was trimmed by 10 bases and J by 1 base, leaving 23 bases between them. The CDR3 is 16 residues long. Germline lookup yields CDR1 MDHEN and CDR2 SYDVKM. The chain's CDR3 is CATGFGGGPLSYEQYF. CDR3 in DNA: TGTGCCACCGGTTTTGGGGGGGGGCCCCTTTCCTACGAGCAGTACTTC.

This clonotype was counted ten times or more. The chain recombines TRBV28 with TRBJ2-5; possibly TRBD2 for D (5 bases). The germline CDR1 and CDR2 sequences are MDHEN and SYDVKM. The length of the CDR3 is 12 residues. V was shortened by 6 bases and J by 5 bases, with 10 bases between the two germline ends. The CDR3 spells CASRTGWETQYF. The CDR3 coding sequence is TGTGCCAGCAGAACGGGATGGGAGACCCAGTACTTC.

The V and J genes are TRBV9 and TRBJ1-6, with 8 bases aligning to TRBD1. CDR1 SGDLS and CDR2 YYNGEE come from the germline V gene. The CDR3 sequence is 15 residues long. V was clipped by 3 bases and J by 9 bases; unmatched bases: 8. The CDR3 DNA reads as TGTGCCAGCAGCGGGGAGGACAGGGAGGGTTCACCCCTCCACTTT. Translation: CASSGEDREGSPLHF.

This clonotype was seen a few times. The V and J genes are TRBV5-6 and TRBJ2-3, with D tentatively TRBD1 (5 bases). The CDR3 runs to 15 residues. Per the germline V gene, CDR1 is SGHDT and CDR2 is YYEEEE. The V end was cut by 0 bases, the J end by 0 bases, with 8 bases between. This chain's CDR3 is CASSLATDSTDTQYF. CDR3 DNA: TGTGCCAGCAGCTTGGCGACAGATAGCACAGATACGCAGTATTTT.

This clonotype showed up just a few times. The V and J genes are TRBV7-3 and TRBJ2-2; D tentatively fits TRBD1 or TRBD2 (6 bases each). The CDR3 loop spans 15 amino acids. V lost 2 bases to trimming and J lost 0 bases, with 7 bases between them. Germline V gene sequence: CDR1 SGHTA, CDR2 FQGTGA. DNA for the CDR3: TGTGCCAGCAGCTTAGGGGGGCCGAACACCGGGGAGCTGTTTTTT. It codes for CASSLGGPNTGELFF.

The chain uses TRBV20-1 and TRBJ1-1, with unresolved D. The CDR3 has 11 residues. V was cut by 6 bases and J by 3 bases, with 8 bases left in between. Germline CDR1 and CDR2: DFQATT and SNEGSKA (reference sequence). CDR3 DNA: TGCAGTGCGCAGGTTGACACTGAAGCTTTCTTT. It codes for CSAQVDTEAFF.

By sample share, this clonotype is large. CDR3 sequence reads: CASSDRDRSLRSYEQYF. The CDR3 region has the DNA TGTGCCAGCAGTGACAGGGACAGATCGTTAAGATCCTACGAGCAGTACTTC. The chain recombines TRBV6-1 with TRBJ2-7; the match to TRBD1 covers 7 bases. V lost 3 bases, J lost 1 base, and 12 bases stayed unmatched. CDR3 size: 17 residues. Germline V gives CDR1 MNHNS, CDR2 SASEGT.

This clonotype was recorded at least ten times. The chain is built from TRBV5-1 and TRBJ2-5; D might be TRBD1 (6 bases). The ends were cut back, 6 bases at V and 5 bases at J, with 17 bases in the middle. The length of the CDR3 is 14 residues. CDR1 SGHRS and CDR2 YFSETQ come from the germline V gene. Written as DNA, the CDR3 is TGCGCCAGCACCACTCAGGGGCCCCGGGAGACCCAGTACTTC. Amino acid sequence: CASTTQGPRETQYF.

This clonotype was counted many times. The V call is TRBV7-2, the J call TRBJ2-2; TRBD1 matches at 9 bases. The junction had 6 bases not matched to a gene; V was cut back by 1 base and J by 6 bases. The CDR3 runs to 16 residues. From germline, CDR1 is SGHTA and CDR2 FQGNSA. The CDR3 protein is CASSLGQGVIAGELFF. CDR3 nucleotide sequence: TGTGCCAGCAGCTTAGGACAGGGGGTTATCGCCGGGGAGCTGTTTTTT.

This clonotype was recorded many times. The chain is built from TRBV7-2 and TRBJ2-7, with a tentative D call TRBD1 (7 bases). Per the germline V gene, CDR1 is SGHTA and CDR2 is FQGNSA. V dropped 7 bases and J dropped 0 bases, with 13 bases sitting between them. CDR3 length: 14 amino acids. The CDR3 loop is CASKQGGSSYEQYF. CDR3 DNA: TGTGCCAGCAAGCAGGGGGGCAGCTCCTACGAGCAGTACTTC.

This clonotype is termed medium-sized (0.01 to 0.1%). The chain recombines TRBV3-1 with TRBJ2-1; 7 nucleotides agree with TRBD1. The CDR3 runs 15 residues. Germline assignment: CDR1 LGHDT and CDR2 YNNKEL (reference sequence). Losses at the gene ends were 5 bases for V and 4 bases for J; bases not matched to a gene: 8. The CDR3 here is CASSEHPGQYNEQFF. CDR3 sequence (DNA): TGTGCCAGCAGCGAACACCCGGGACAGTACAATGAGCAGTTCTTC.

In this sample, this clonotype is medium-sized. The gene calls are TRBV18 and TRBJ1-6; 11 bases are a match to TRBD1. The CDR3 is 16 residues long. The V gene's germline CDR1 is KGHSH and CDR2 LQKENI. Trimming cost V 2 bases and J 9 bases; bases outside gene matches: 6. Here the CDR3 DNA reads TGTGCCAGCTCACCAGGGGACAGGGGGGAATTTTCACCCCTCCACTTT. This gives the protein CASSPGDRGEFSPLHF.

A few counts support this clonotype. V and J are TRBV9 and TRBJ2-7; TRBD2 matches at 11 bases. Germline V CDR1 and CDR2: SGDLS, YYNGEE. Trimming removed 0 bases from V and 7 bases from J; junction bases left unmatched: 3. The CDR3 runs to 14 residues. The CDR3 coding sequence is TGTGCCAGCAGCGTAGGGCTAGCGGGAGGTGAGCAGTACTTC. Protein: CASSVGLAGGEQYF.

By frequency in the sample, this clonotype is medium-sized. The V call is TRBV29-1, the J call TRBJ2-7, with 8 bases fitting TRBD1. J lost 2 bases, V lost 7 bases, and 4 bases had no gene match. Germline CDR1 and CDR2: SQVTM and ANQGSEA. There are 12 residues in the CDR3. CDR3 sequence reads: CSAGTGTYEQYF. The CDR3 bases are TGCAGCGCCGGGACAGGAACCTACGAGCAGTACTTC.

By share, this clonotype counts as medium-sized. The chain employs TRBV28 and TRBJ2-1; D gene unclear. V lost 6 bases and J lost 3, with 6 bases in between. Germline V gene data show CDR1 as MDHEN and CDR2 as SYDVKM. This CDR3 comprises 12 residues. In DNA form, the CDR3 reads TGTGCCAGCAGGGGGAACTACAATGAGCAGTTCTTC. Protein sequence: CASRGNYNEQFF.

Judged by abundance, this clonotype is medium-sized. The chain employs TRBV5-5 and TRBJ1-2, with D possibly being TRBD1 (6 bases). The CDR3 contains 12 residues. V lost 3 bases and J 8 bases, leaving 11 bases between the germline ends. Germline V gene lookup returns CDR1 SGHKS and CDR2 YYEKEE (reference sequence). The CDR3: CASSSQGRGYTF. As DNA, the CDR3 is TGTGCCAGCAGCTCCCAGGGGCGAGGCTACACCTTC.